The clone carrying this TCR beta chain was seen ten or more times. What it binds is not known. The authors made TCR beta cDNA from about 500 ng total RNA with a constant-region primer. Researchers made the TCR beta libraries by running three nested multiplex PCR rounds with slightly modified ARM-PCR. The first two PCR rounds used TRBV1-TRBV30 forward primers with a C-beta reverse primer, about 10 cycles each. TCRdb called the multiplex PCR reads again in MiXCR, with one record for every CDR3 protein. This sample has roughly 120,000 distinct CDR3 sequences; under 65% occur once, and the top ten carry roughly 8%. This entry comes from a study of tumor-infiltrating lymphocytes in primary liver carcinoma. About the study: Productive TCRbeta reads per sample were roughly 3.65 to 8 million, not differing by tissue. Study-wide findings and caveats: Tumor-adjacent and tumor-blood pairs showed less overlap than tumor region pairs.

The CDR3 totals 15 residues. Trimming took 5 bases from V and 4 from J, leaving 15 bases between them. Germline values: CDR1 MNHEY, CDR2 SVGEGT. The roughly 18-34 mg bulk tissue piece was not sorted before simultaneous RNA and DNA extraction. Tumor regions sampled: superior, inferior, left, right poles, and centre. This chain uses TRBV6-2 or TRBV6-3 with TRBJ2-1; D gene ambiguous. This receptor was obtained from a woman aged 60 to 75 with primary liver carcinoma and hepatitis B virus infection. The specimen was liver tumor tissue from sampling region 3. The subset here: tumor region T3, left-lateral pole. The CDR3: CASSNGFYIYNEQFF. Written as DNA, the CDR3 is TGTGCCAGCAGTAACGGGTTTTACATTTACAATGAGCAGTTCTTC.